Below, 29 T cell receptor beta chains from the same sample are listed, as sequenced in a study of graft-versus-host responses after intestinal transplantation. TCRdb's table, derived via immunoSEQ multiplex PCR, lists solely in-frame clones and lacks some. Seen here are 140,000 or so clones, around 90% observed once, and the top ten hold 0.19%. Their recognized antigens are unknown. The input for sequencing was unstimulated CD4+ T cells sorted from spleen or lymph node cells, taken before intestinal transplant. The source of these receptors is a human donor who received an intestinal transplant.

V is TRBV29-1 and J is TRBJ2-3; D not certain. Trimming cost V 6 bases and J 3 bases, with 16 bases left between them. The CDR3 extends over 14 amino acids. CDR1 and CDR2 (germline): SQVTM, ANQGSEA. Written as DNA, the CDR3 is TGCAGCGTCGGTGCCGGGTATGGTACAGATACGCAGTATTTT. This encodes CSVGAGYGTDTQYF.

The V gene is TRBV28, the J gene TRBJ2-6; D remains ambiguous. With 5 bases removed from V and 4 bases from J, the gap between germline ends came to 15 bases. The CDR3 runs 16 residues. CDR1 and CDR2 (germline): MDHEN, SYDVKM. The CDR3: CASSPRGVEGANVLTF. Here the CDR3 DNA reads TGTGCCAGCAGTCCCCGTGGGGTGGAAGGGGCCAACGTCCTGACTTTC. The variable domain in full, with the rest retrieved from reference TRBV28 and TRBJ2-6, is DVKVTQSSRYLVKRTGEKVFLECVQDMDHENMFWYRQDPGLGLRLIYFSYDVKMKEKGDIPEGYSVSREKKERFSLILESASTNQTSMYLCASSPRGVEGANVLTFGAGSRLTVL.

V and J are TRBV2 and TRBJ2-1; D not certain. CDR1 and CDR2 from the germline V gene are SNHLY and FYNNEI. The CDR3 runs 15 residues. Trimming cost V 6 bases and J 2 bases, with 14 bases left between them. The chain's CDR3 is CASRYDQTTYNEQFF. The CDR3 DNA follows: TGTGCCAGCAGGTATGACCAGACCACCTACAATGAGCAGTTCTTC.

The genes are TRBV27 and TRBJ2-2, with 9 bases identical to TRBD1. The CDR3 has 14 residues. Trimming at V came to 5 bases and at J to 6 bases, leaving 4 bases not matched to a gene. The germline gives CDR1 MNHEY, CDR2 SMNVEV (reference sequence). CDR3 nucleotides: TGTGCCAGCAGTGGGACAGGGAAAGCCGGGGAGCTGTTTTTT. This translates into CASSGTGKAGELFF.

The rearrangement links TRBV7-2 to TRBJ1-2; TRBD1 might be the D (5 bases). The CDR3 has 14 residues. The V gene lost 0 bases and the J gene lost 8 bases, with 13 bases spanning the gap. Per the germline V gene, CDR1 is SGHTA and CDR2 is FQGNSA. In nucleotides, the CDR3 is TGTGCCAGCAGCTTAGCGGGAATAGGGGACGGCTACACCTTC. This codes for CASSLAGIGDGYTF.

With respect to this clone: At the DNA level, this CDR3 is encoded by other sequences in the same sample as well. This chain uses TRBV9 with TRBJ2-5, with 8 bases lining up with TRBD2. CDR1 is SGDLS and CDR2 is YYNGEE in the germline V gene. The CDR3 totals 16 residues. J gave up 1 base and V 5 bases, and 10 bases lay outside the gene matches. The DNA of the CDR3 is TGTGCCAGCAGTGTATCGCTAGCGGGCACCCAAGAGACCCAGTACTTC. It specifies CASSVSLAGTQETQYF.

The CDR3: CASSLGSGDTEAFF. The CDR3, as DNA: TGCGCCAGCAGCTTGGGCAGTGGGGACACTGAAGCTTTCTTT. The rearrangement uses TRBV5-1 and TRBJ1-1; D is unresolved. The CDR3 is made up of 14 amino acids. In germline, CDR1 is SGHRS, CDR2 YFSETQ. Trimming removed 0 bases at V and 3 bases at J, with 9 bases between. The full variable domain, completed using reference TRBV5-1 and TRBJ1-1, is KAGVTQTPRYLIKTRGQQVTLSCSPISGHRSVSWYQQTPGQGLQFLFEYFSETQRNKGNFPGRFSGRQFSNSRSEMNVSTLELGDSALYLCASSLGSGDTEAFFGQGTRLTVV.

Comments on this clone: Other DNA variants within this sample encode the same CDR3. The chain is built from TRBV28 and TRBJ2-7; 7 nucleotides agree with TRBD2. Germline CDR1 and CDR2: MDHEN and SYDVKM. The CDR3 runs to 19 residues. The V gene end was trimmed by 2 bases and the J gene end by 5 bases; junction bases not matched to a gene: 21. Here the CDR3 reads CASSLIIQSKRGRNDEQYF. DNA of the CDR3: TGTGCCAGCAGTTTAATAATCCAGTCTAAGCGCGGGAGAAACGACGAGCAGTACTTC.

The V call is TRBV5-1, the J call TRBJ1-5; D uncertain. With 4 bases removed from V and 0 bases from J, the gap between germline ends came to 11 bases. Germline V gene lookup returns CDR1 SGHRS and CDR2 YFSETQ. There are 15 residues in the CDR3. The DNA of the CDR3 is TGCGCCAGCAGCCCGCTCGGGGTTAGCAATCAGCCCCAGCATTTT. Translation gives CASSPLGVSNQPQHF. Using reference TRBV5-1 and TRBJ1-5 for the parts outside the CDR3, the full variable domain is KAGVTQTPRYLIKTRGQQVTLSCSPISGHRSVSWYQQTPGQGLQFLFEYFSETQRNKGNFPGRFSGRQFSNSRSEMNVSTLELGDSALYLCASSPLGVSNQPQHFGDGTRLSIL.

J is TRBJ2-3 and V is TRBV19; possible D gene TRBD2, 5 bases. The V gene's germline CDR1 is LNHDA and CDR2 SQIVND (reference sequence). Between the trimmed V and J ends, which lost 3 bases and 8 bases, there was a span of 6 bases. The CDR3 has 11 residues. The CDR3 protein is CASSIGGTQYF. Here the CDR3 DNA reads TGTGCCAGTAGTATTGGAGGTACGCAGTATTTT. Supplemented by reference TRBV19 and TRBJ2-3, the full variable domain reads DGGITQSPKYLFRKEGQNVTLSCEQNLNHDAMYWYRQDPGQGLRLIYYSQIVNDFQKGDIAEGYSVSREKKESFPLTVTSAQKNPTAFYLCASSIGGTQYFGPGTRLTVL.

This chain joins TRBV7-6 and TRBJ2-5; a possible D gene is TRBD2 (5 bases). V gave up 5 bases and J gave up 5 bases, with 9 bases separating them. The CDR3 spans 12 residues. CDR1 and CDR2 from the germline V gene are SGHVS and FNYEAQ. CDR3 sequence: CASSRPGETQYF. The DNA of the CDR3 is TGTGCCAGCAGCCGACCGGGGGAGACCCAGTACTTC.

The V call is TRBV25-1, the J call TRBJ1-2; D not resolved. This CDR3 contains 14 residues. Trimming shortened V by 2 bases and J by 1 base, and 8 bases separated the two germline ends. Germline V lookup: CDR1 MGHDK, CDR2 SYGVNS. CDR3 amino acids: CASSERWNNYGYTF. The DNA of the CDR3 is TGTGCCAGCAGTGAAAGGTGGAATAACTATGGCTACACCTTC.

The V and J genes are TRBV28 and TRBJ1-2; 8 positions match TRBD1. This CDR3 spans 14 amino acids. The germline gives CDR1 MDHEN, CDR2 SYDVKM. Trimming removed 5 bases from V and 3 bases from J; junction bases left unmatched: 5. This CDR3 is CASSLTGGHYGYTF. The CDR3 coding sequence is TGTGCCAGCAGTCTTACAGGGGGGCACTATGGCTACACCTTC.

The chain recombines TRBV19 with TRBJ2-1; D call uncertain. The CDR3 spans 12 residues. Trimming pared 4 bases from V and 3 bases from J, leaving 4 bases between. Germline-derived CDR1 and CDR2 are LNHDA and SQIVND (reference sequence). CDR3 DNA sequence: TGTGCCAGTAGTAACCTCTACAATGAGCAGTTCTTC. Its translation: CASSNLYNEQFF.

The chain employs TRBV9 and TRBJ2-3; 9 nucleotides agree with TRBD2. The CDR3 runs to 15 residues. Trimming at V came to 4 bases and at J to 3 bases, leaving 6 bases not matched to a gene. Germline V gives CDR1 SGDLS, CDR2 YYNGEE. In nucleotides, the CDR3 is TGTGCCAGCAGCAACGGACTAGCGCTTACAGATACGCAGTATTTT. It is translated as CASSNGLALTDTQYF.

The chain carries TRBV5-4 and TRBJ1-3; D is perhaps TRBD1 (5 bases). With 0 bases removed from V and 5 bases from J, the gap between germline ends came to 12 bases. The CDR3 runs to 15 residues. Germline V CDR1 and CDR2: SGHNT, YYREEE (reference sequence). In DNA, the CDR3 is TGTGCCAGCAGCTTGGGGGGGTCGACCCGAAACACCATATATTTT. Amino acids: CASSLGGSTRNTIYF.

The J gene is TRBJ2-4, the V gene TRBV28; a weak D match, TRBD2 (6 bases). The V gene lost 3 bases and the J gene lost 1 base, with 7 bases spanning the gap. The CDR3 length is 14 residues. Germline CDR1 reads MDHEN; CDR2 reads SYDVKM. CDR3 in amino acids: CASSLAGAKNIQYF. Here the CDR3 DNA reads TGTGCCAGCAGTTTGGCGGGGGCCAAAAACATTCAGTACTTC.

The chain carries TRBV18 and TRBJ2-7, with 9 bases that match TRBD1. V lost 2 bases and J lost 5; bases outside the gene matches: 7. The CDR3 loop spans 15 amino acids. Germline V gives CDR1 KGHSH, CDR2 LQKENI. Here the CDR3 reads CASSPVGTGLNEQYF. CDR3 DNA: TGTGCCAGCTCACCAGTCGGGACAGGGCTCAACGAGCAGTACTTC.

This chain links TRBV27 with TRBJ1-5; D uncertain. Per germline, CDR1 MNHEY and CDR2 SMNVEV (reference sequence). CDR3 length: 14 amino acids. Trimming pared 3 bases from V and 5 bases from J, leaving 11 bases between. CDR3 sequence (DNA): TGTGCCAGCAGTTTTGGCCCCCCATATCAGCCCCAGCATTTT. It specifies CASSFGPPYQPQHF.

This clone has a single count. CDR3 amino acids: CSVGGQGGSQAKNIQYF. In DNA, the CDR3 is TGCAGCGTTGGTGGACAGGGGGGGAGCCAGGCCAAAAACATTCAGTACTTC. V is TRBV29-1 and J is TRBJ2-4; the match to TRBD1 covers 10 bases. Trimming at V came to 4 bases and at J to 1 base, leaving 10 bases not matched to a gene. Germline lookup yields CDR1 SQVTM and CDR2 ANQGSEA. CDR3 length: 17 amino acids.

The chain uses TRBV5-1 and TRBJ1-2; maybe TRBD1 (6 bases). The V gene's germline CDR1 is SGHRS and CDR2 YFSETQ. The CDR3 consists of 15 residues. The V end lost 4 bases, the J end lost 4 bases, and 17 bases lay between the germline ends. CDR3 in DNA: TGCGCCAGCAGCCTCGGGACACAAGTTAGCTATGGCTACACCTTC. Amino acid sequence: CASSLGTQVSYGYTF.

This chain links TRBV6-5 with TRBJ1-2, with D unclear. The ends were cut back, 6 bases at V and 2 bases at J, with 10 bases in the middle. Germline V gene sequence: CDR1 MNHEY, CDR2 SVGAGI. The CDR3 totals 13 residues. The CDR3 sequence: CASRVLGNYGYTF. For the CDR3, the DNA is TGTGCCAGCAGAGTCCTAGGGAACTATGGCTACACCTTC.

The genes are TRBV6-6 and TRBJ2-5; 12 positions match TRBD2. TRBJ2-7 matches the DNA end more closely, so the J call is doubtful. Germline assignment: CDR1 MNHNY and CDR2 SVGAGI (reference sequence). The CDR3 totals 15 residues. The CDR3 region is CASRQTSGRPYEQYF. CDR3 nucleotide sequence: TGTGCCAGCAGGCAGACTAGCGGGAGACCCTACGAGCAGTACTTC.

The chain links TRBV7-7 to TRBJ2-1; D might be TRBD2 (5 bases). V lost 5 bases and J 5 bases, leaving 13 bases between the germline ends. CDR1 and CDR2 from the germline V gene are SSHAT and FNYEAQ (reference sequence). The CDR3 contains 14 residues. CDR3 sequence reads: CASSAYGDNNEQFF. CDR3 nucleotide sequence: TGTGCCAGCAGCGCTTACGGGGATAACAATGAGCAGTTCTTC.

The chain joins TRBV9 to TRBJ2-3; 7 positions agree with TRBD2. V was pared by 0 bases and J by 6 bases, with 10 bases of the junction left unmatched. The CDR3 extends over 16 amino acids. From germline, CDR1 is SGDLS and CDR2 YYNGEE. CDR3 nucleotide sequence: TGTGCCAGCAGCGTAGCTGGGACTACCATTTTGGATACGCAGTATTTT. It is translated as CASSVAGTTILDTQYF.

Only one count was recorded for this clone. The chain has TRBV28 and TRBJ2-4, with D unresolved. The V gene's germline CDR1 is MDHEN and CDR2 SYDVKM. The CDR3 sequence is 12 residues long. Trimming stripped 6 bases from V and 3 bases from J, with 6 bases between. The CDR3 DNA follows: TGTGCCAGCAGGACTGGCAAAAACATTCAGTACTTC. Its translation is CASRTGKNIQYF.

This chain uses TRBV29-1 with TRBJ1-4; 7 nucleotides match TRBD1. The CDR3 extends over 14 amino acids. Germline CDR1 and CDR2: SQVTM and ANQGSEA. The V and J ends lost 2 bases and 7 bases, in that order; junction bases with no gene match: 7. The CDR3 DNA follows: TGCAGCGTTGAAAGAGGGGGCGCGGGTGAAAAACTGTTTTTT. Amino acid sequence: CSVERGGAGEKLFF.

This sequence joins TRBV9 and TRBJ2-2; tentative D call: TRBD1 (5 bases). CDR1 is SGDLS and CDR2 is YYNGEE in the germline V gene. Deletions cut 4 bases from V and 5 bases from J, with 27 bases between. This CDR3 is built from 19 residues. The CDR3 coding sequence is TGTGCCAGCAGCATCCAAAACCCGATCGCAGGGTCCACTACCGGGGAGCTGTTTTTT. Protein: CASSIQNPIAGSTTGELFF.

The chain is built from TRBV28 and TRBJ1-3; possible D gene TRBD1, 6 bases. The germline V and J ends were trimmed by 3 bases and 4 bases, with 13 bases remaining between them. In germline, CDR1 is MDHEN, CDR2 SYDVKM. The CDR3 spans 15 residues. CDR3 DNA: TGTGCCAGCAGTTTTGGCAGGGGTACAGGAAACACCATATATTTT. Translating gives CASSFGRGTGNTIYF.